The entry that follows covers one T cell receptor beta chain sequence. Antigen: not known. The sample has other DNA sequences that encode this CDR3 too. The naive CD8 fraction comprised CD45RO-negative cells positively selected for CCR7 and excluded terminally differentiated effector memory CD45RA+ cells. An assay was performed, and its level was deep. The authors loaded 200 ng DNA, roughly 33,000 T cell genomes, into sorted-subset replicate PCRs. Here immunoSEQ multiplex PCR was the method, and the copy in TCRdb shows in-frame clones only, minus some. Here the sample spans around 1.9 million clones, 85% to 95% being singletons. The entry originates in a study of shared clonotypes between healthy human individuals. Study-wide context: Aged between 18 and 49, the donors were two women and three men. Study results and caveats: For naive CD4 cells, around 5% of clonotypes were shared across a handful of donors.

The CDR3 runs 13 residues. Trimming took off 0 bases at V and 6 bases at J, with 8 bases between the two ends. CDR1 and CDR2 from the germline V gene are SGHDN and FVKESK. The receptor's source is a man aged 18 to 35 in good health. Some clones in this sample may be carry-over from other donors' samples. The material sequenced was naive CD8+ T cells from PBMCs. V gene TRBV14 combines with J gene TRBJ1-1, with a tentative D call TRBD1 (5 bases). The CDR3 nucleotides are TGTGCCAGCAGCCAAGATCAGGGTTCTGAAGCTTTCTTT. This sequence encodes CASSQDQGSEAFF. Based on the CDR3 plus reference TRBV14 and TRBJ1-1, the full variable domain is EAGVTQFPSHSVIEKGQTVTLRCDPISGHDNLYWYRRVMGKEIKFLLHFVKESKQDESGMPNNRFLAERTGGTYSTLKVQPAELEDSGVYFCASSQDQGSEAFFGQGTRLTVV.